Below are 10 T cell receptor beta chains sequenced from a single sample in a study of identical twins. TCRdb reprocessed the 5' RACE reads via MiXCR and lists one record per CDR3 protein. Of just under 650,000 distinct CDR3 sequences listed, 7% to 7.5% are singletons. This sample also appeared in a second study, on yellow fever vaccine responses in identical twins.

The sequenced material came from PBMCs. The source is a woman under 30 in good health.

In this sample, this clonotype turned up a few times. The CDR3 nucleotides read TGTGCCAGCAGCCCCCTCAAACAGGGTGGCCGGGAGACCCAGTACTTC. Translating it yields CASSPLKQGGRETQYF. The chain joins TRBV7-6 to TRBJ2-5; possibly TRBD1 for D (6 bases). Between the trimmed V and J ends, which lost 5 bases and 5 bases, there was a span of 21 bases. This CDR3 contains 16 residues. Germline V gene sequence: CDR1 SGHVS, CDR2 FNYEAQ.

The table lists this clonotype with many counts. The genes are TRBV7-2 and TRBJ2-3; D call uncertain. Germline values: CDR1 SGHTA, CDR2 FQGNSA. The V gene lost 2 bases and the J gene lost 3 bases, with 6 bases spanning the gap. The CDR3 is 13 amino acids. This CDR3 is CASSLWWTDTQYF. The DNA of the CDR3 is TGTGCCAGCAGCTTATGGTGGACAGATACGCAGTATTTT. Combining the CDR3 with reference TRBV7-2 and TRBJ2-3 gives the whole variable domain GAGVSQSPSNKVTEKGKDVELRCDPISGHTALYWYRQSLGQGLEFLIYFQGNSAPDKSGLPSDRFSAERTGGSVSTLTIQRTQQEDSAVYLCASSLWWTDTQYFGPGTRLTVL.

The chain couples TRBV28 to TRBJ1-2; possible D gene TRBD1, 5 bases. The CDR3 has 15 amino acids. Trimming removed 5 bases at V and 4 bases at J, with 17 bases between. CDR1 is MDHEN and CDR2 is SYDVKM in the germline V gene. The CDR3 here is CASSEFIQGSYGYTF. CDR3 nucleotides: TGTGCCAGCAGTGAGTTTATCCAGGGCAGCTATGGCTACACCTTC.

This clonotype was detected only a few times. This chain links TRBV4-2 with TRBJ2-3; TRBD2 might be the D (5 bases). This CDR3 is built from 15 residues. V gave up 0 bases and J gave up 4 bases, with 11 bases separating them. Germline V gene sequence: CDR1 LGHNA, CDR2 YNFKEQ. CDR3 sequence reads: CASSQETGRSDTQYF. The CDR3 region has the DNA TGTGCCAGCAGCCAAGAGACTGGGAGATCAGATACGCAGTATTTT.

This clonotype was counted ten times or more. The chain recombines TRBV6-1 with TRBJ1-4; a possible D gene is TRBD1 (5 bases). Trimming cost V 5 bases and J 0 bases, with 13 bases left between them. The CDR3 consists of 16 residues. Germline V gene sequence: CDR1 MNHNS, CDR2 SASEGT. The CDR3: CASSRGTMATNEKLFF. The CDR3 DNA is TGTGCCAGCAGTAGGGGTACAATGGCAACTAATGAAAAACTGTTTTTT.

The chain recombines TRBV2 with TRBJ2-7; a possible D gene is TRBD1 (5 bases). In germline, CDR1 is SNHLY, CDR2 FYNNEI. The CDR3 contains 14 residues. V shed 2 bases and J shed 2 bases, with 10 bases lying between them. The chain's CDR3 is CASSERGLAYEQYF. The CDR3 DNA is TGTGCCAGCAGTGAAAGGGGTCTAGCCTACGAGCAGTACTTC.

The chain recombines TRBV12-5 with TRBJ1-1, with D possibly TRBD1 on 5 matching bases. Germline-derived CDR1 and CDR2 are LGHNT and FRNRAP. The CDR3 runs 13 residues. The CDR3 sequence is CAVTEPGSTEAFF. As DNA, the CDR3 is TGTGCCGTGACCGAACCAGGGAGCACTGAAGCTTTCTTT.

This clonotype was counted a few times. The CDR3 protein is CASSWRRYGYEQYF. The CDR3 DNA reads TGTGCCAGCAGCTGGCGGAGGTACGGGTACGAGCAGTACTTC. The chain recombines TRBV7-8 with TRBJ2-7; perhaps TRBD2 as D (5 bases). V lost 4 bases, J lost 4 bases, and 14 bases lay in between. This CDR3 has 14 amino acids. CDR1 and CDR2 from the germline V gene are SGHVS and FQNEAQ.

Ten or more counts support this clonotype. The CDR3 DNA reads TGCAGCGTGACGTACCGGGACTATGGATACGAGCAGTACTTC. It yields the protein CSVTYRDYGYEQYF. The J gene is TRBJ2-7, the V gene TRBV29-1; 7 nucleotides agree with TRBD2. V lost 6 bases to trimming and J lost 4 bases; unmatched junction nucleotides: 12. The CDR3 is made up of 14 amino acids. Germline lookup yields CDR1 SQVTM and CDR2 ANQGSEA.

This clonotype was counted between two and nine times. CDR3 residues: CASRGAGGPETGELFF. Written as DNA, the CDR3 is TGTGCCAGCAGGGGAGCGGGAGGGCCGGAAACCGGGGAGCTGTTTTTT. The rearrangement links TRBV6-1 to TRBJ2-2; 10 nucleotides line up with TRBD2. CDR1 and CDR2 from the germline V gene are MNHNS and SASEGT. The V gene end was trimmed by 6 bases and the J gene end by 5 bases; junction bases not matched to a gene: 9. The CDR3 is 16 residues long.